The present T cell receptor beta chain was sequenced within a study of cytomegalovirus exposure and HLA in healthy donors. PCR used 60 Vbeta primers and 13 Jbeta primers. The repertoire was sequenced with immunoSEQ multiplex PCR; TCRdb's copy has only in-frame clones and lacks some. There are 120,000 or so clones in the sample; around 66% occur only once, and approximately 1.5% lies in the top ten. V gave up 4 bases and J gave up 14 bases; unmatched junction bases: 7. Germline V CDR1 and CDR2: SEHNR, FQNEAQ (reference sequence). The CDR3 spans 12 residues. The chain couples TRBV7-9 to TRBJ1-4, with TRBD1 identical over 7 bases. The receptor comes from a man aged 18-30 years in good health and CMV-seronegative. The source material was PBMCs. As DNA, the CDR3 is TGTGCCAGCAGCTCATCCGGGACAGATCTGTTTTTT. It encodes CASSSSGTDLFF.